This TCR beta chain was retrieved from a study of tumor and adjacent non-tumor tissue in lung cancer. Study outcomes and limitations: Tumor TCR diversity, when higher, was linked to shorter survival. Tumor repertoires had a smaller top 100 clone share than normal lung. TCR diversity was significantly greater in tumor than normal lung tissue.

A modified ARM-PCR protocol with three rounds of nested PCR amplified TCRbeta. TCRdb fed the multiplex PCR reads into MiXCR, producing one record per CDR3 protein. The sample includes about 50,000 distinct CDR3 sequences, around three quarters seen only once; the top ten take roughly 25%. Regarding this clonotype: Its antigen remains unidentified. Germline is not matched at one junction end, which may reflect a read error.

The template was RNA from unsorted bulk tissue. The normal lung tissue was taken more than 3 cm from the tumor edge. The CDR3 consists of 17 residues. CDR1 is SGHNT and CDR2 is YENEEA in the germline V gene. V is TRBV11-3 and J is TRBJ1-4, with a weak D call TRBD1 (5 bases). Sequencing input: distant non-tumor lung tissue. This receptor was identified in a woman in her sixties or seventies with non-small cell lung cancer. This CDR3 reads CASSFDRRDAINEKLFF. The CDR3 DNA follows: TGTGCCAGCAGCTTTGACAGACGAGATGCAATTAATGAAAAACTGTTTTTC.